These T cell receptor beta chains were read from a single sample in a study of T-cell memory formation after mild COVID-19. TCRdb passed the 5' RACE reads through MiXCR, listing each CDR3 protein once. The sample lists 190,000 or so distinct CDR3 sequences; over 20% were seen once. Material: PBMCs or a T cell subset sorted from them (not recorded which). The receptors here all came from an adult woman who had mild COVID-19 (a few samples of this study predate the infection). Cell type and time point are not known. Both conserved end residues are part of each CDR3. The D gene is left open where the match is weak. Where a row states a size, it is once, few, many or the class of an expanded clone; other rows omit it.

TRBJ2-5 | TRBV29-1 | few | . | CNRGHQETQYF | TGCAATCGGGGGCATCAAGAGACCCAGTACTTC
TRBJ2-6 | TRBV24-1 | few | . | CATSEEGVGANVLTF | TGTGCCACCAGTGAGGAGGGGGTTGGGGCCAACGTCCTGACTTTC
TRBJ2-1 | TRBV9 | few | TRBD2 | CASSVGGLAGVEQFF | TGTGCCAGCAGCGTAGGGGGACTAGCGGGAGTAGAGCAGTTCTTC
TRBJ2-7 | TRBV4-3 | few | . | CASSQVSGNSYEQYF | TGCGCCAGCAGCCAAGTTTCAGGGAACTCCTACGAGCAGTACTTC
TRBJ2-7 | TRBV29-1 | few | . | CSAAGGDGSYEQYF | TGCAGCGCCGCTGGGGGAGATGGTTCCTACGAGCAGTACTTC
TRBJ2-2 | TRBV7-9 | . | TRBD1 | CASSPGSQGERTGELFF | TGTGCCAGCAGCCCTGGGAGCCAGGGGGAAAGAACCGGGGAGCTGTTTTTT
TRBJ2-6 | TRBV9 | many | . | CASSVSSGANVLTF | TGTGCCAGCAGCGTCTCCTCTGGGGCCAACGTCCTGACTTTC
TRBJ2-1 | TRBV7-6 | many | . | CASSSGRPAYNEQFF | TGTGCCAGCAGCTCAGGGAGGCCGGCCTACAATGAGCAGTTCTTC
TRBJ2-3 | TRBV7-6 | few | . | CASSLSSTIPDTQYF | TGTGCCAGCAGCCTCAGTTCTACTATTCCAGATACGCAGTATTTT
TRBJ2-7 | TRBV7-8 | . | TRBD2 | CASSSSTSALKSEQYF | TGTGCCAGCAGCTCCTCCACTAGCGCCCTAAAGAGCGAGCAGTACTTC
TRBJ2-6 | TRBV18 | few | . | CASSPSGAGANVLTF | TGTGCCAGCTCACCATCAGGGGCCGGGGCCAACGTCCTGACTTTC
TRBJ1-4 | TRBV7-8 | few | . | CASSSLQGALPEKLFF | TGTGCCAGCAGCTCCCTACAGGGCGCACTACCTGAAAAACTGTTTTTT
TRBJ2-1 | TRBV7-8 | few | . | CASSLAPLSDEQFF | TGTGCCAGCAGCTTAGCACCCCTAAGCGATGAGCAGTTCTTC
TRBJ2-1 | TRBV4-2 | . | . | CASSQDKLASYNEQFF | TGTGCCAGCAGCCAAGATAAACTAGCTTCCTACAATGAGCAGTTCTTC
TRBJ1-2 | TRBV15 | few | . | CATSRDLPQGLSYGYTF | TGTGCCACCAGCAGAGATCTCCCGCAGGGGCTTAGCTATGGCTACACCTTC
TRBJ2-1 | TRBV9 | . | TRBD1 | CASSPDRVSYNEQFF | TGTGCCAGCAGCCCGGACAGGGTGTCCTACAATGAGCAGTTCTTC
TRBJ2-5 | TRBV7-2 | . | TRBD1 | CASSFSGTGRLTGVQETQYF | TGTGCCAGCAGCTTTTCCGGGACAGGGAGATTAACGGGAGTTCAAGAGACCCAGTACTTC
TRBJ2-7 | TRBV7-3 | . | TRBD2 | CASSPGGRHEQYF | TGTGCCAGCAGCCCGGGGGGGCGGCACGAGCAGTACTTC
TRBJ2-1 | TRBV25-1 | . | . | CASSSLWPLVEFF | TGTGCCAGCAGCTCGCTGTGGCCCCTAGTAGAGTTCTTC
TRBJ2-3 | TRBV20-1 | few | TRBD1 | CSARDPGTGRTDTQYF | TGCAGTGCTAGGGACCCCGGGACAGGGAGAACAGATACGCAGTATTTT
TRBJ2-7 | TRBV10-3 | once | . | CATGAGSYEQYF | TGTGCCACAGGGGCAGGTTCCTACGAGCAGTACTTC
TRBJ2-3 | TRBV18 | few | TRBD2 | CASATSGSRTDTQYF | TGTGCCAGCGCGACTAGCGGGAGTAGGACAGATACGCAGTATTTT
TRBJ2-7 | TRBV5-6 | . | TRBD2 | CASSLGSGLAPYF | TGTGCCAGCAGCTTGGGATCGGGACTAGCGCCTTACTTC
TRBJ2-5 | TRBV5-5 | . | . | CASSLFKGRGETQYF | TGTGCCAGCAGCTTGTTCAAGGGGCGCGGAGAGACCCAGTACTTC
TRBJ2-1 | TRBV12-3/TRBV12-4 | . | . | CASSVGGDTYNEQFF | TGTGCCAGCAGTGTAGGCGGTGACACCTACAATGAGCAGTTCTTC
TRBJ2-7 | TRBV29-1 | . | TRBD1 | CSVGTGLYEQYF | TGCAGCGTCGGGACAGGGCTCTACGAGCAGTACTTC